This TCR beta chain was observed in a study of CD8 T cells in ankylosing spondylitis. Findings and limits, study-wide: Ankylosing spondylitis blood appeared to carry a characteristic TCR beta motif of roughly eight highly homologous variants. The disease-linked clones had a CD8+ phenotype and low blood frequencies. Clones linked to disease were reported to show significant enrichment in matched ankylosing spondylitis synovial fluid.

In the case of this clonotype: Its specificity is unknown.

In TCRdb, the 5' RACE reads were re-called with MiXCR into one record per CDR3 protein. The data hold over 450,000 distinct CDR3 sequences, with about 13% observed a single time. Germline CDR1 is SGHRS and CDR2 is YFSETQ. The CDR3 consists of 15 residues. Trimming took 0 bases from V and 0 from J; bases not matched to a gene: 2. The V gene is TRBV5-1, the J gene TRBJ2-7; 8 bases match TRBD1. The receptor was isolated from a male donor with ankylosing spondylitis. Sequencing used blood, either unsorted or a sorted T cell fraction (not recorded which). The CDR3 region is CASSLGTGSSYEQYV. As DNA, the CDR3 is TGCGCCAGCAGCTTGGGGACAGGGAGCTCCTACGAGCAGTACGTC.